This T cell receptor beta chain is from a study of CD8 T cells in ankylosing spondylitis. Study-level results: A motif in TCR beta, a set of fewer than ten highly homologous variants, appeared characteristic of ankylosing spondylitis blood.

Researchers built TCR beta libraries using quantitative 5'-RACE with molecular barcodes. TCRdb redid the calling of the 5' RACE reads with MiXCR, one entry per CDR3 protein. The sample includes around 430,000 distinct CDR3 sequences, about 15% of them seen just once. CDR3 length equals 14 residues. Per the germline V gene, CDR1 is DFQATT and CDR2 is SNEGSKA (reference sequence). V lost 7 bases to trimming and J lost 1 base, with 15 bases between them. Details on this clonotype: The target antigen is unknown.

The specimen sequenced was blood, either unsorted or a sorted T cell fraction (not recorded which). This rearrangement joins TRBV20-1 to TRBJ2-3; D possibly corresponds to TRBD2 (5 bases). The clonotype was recovered from a male donor with ankylosing spondylitis. CDR3 nucleotides: TGCAGTGTACCGTGGTGGGGAGGCACAGATACGCAGTATTTT. This translates into CSVPWWGGTDTQYF.